Following are 9 T cell receptor beta chains from one sample sequenced in a study of cytomegalovirus exposure and HLA in healthy donors. TCRdb keeps only in-frame clones here, not all; method: immunoSEQ multiplex PCR. The sample lists about 120,000 clones, roughly 95% occurring once. The sequenced material came from PBMCs. The receptors were gathered from a man aged 18 to 30 in good health and CMV-seronegative.

The V and J genes are TRBV5-1 and TRBJ1-1; D remains ambiguous. The CDR3 sequence is 16 residues long. Germline CDR1 SGHRS, CDR2 YFSETQ. V shed 4 bases and J shed 0 bases, with 16 bases lying between them. The CDR3 DNA is TGCGCCAGCAGCCCTACCCCCACCTCTATGAACACTGAAGCTTTCTTT. This codes for CASSPTPTSMNTEAFF. The entire variable domain, with the rest obtained from reference TRBV5-1 and TRBJ1-1, is as follows: KAGVTQTPRYLIKTRGQQVTLSCSPISGHRSVSWYQQTPGQGLQFLFEYFSETQRNKGNFPGRFSGRQFSNSRSEMNVSTLELGDSALYLCASSPTPTSMNTEAFFGQGTRLTVV.

The J gene is TRBJ2-4, the V gene TRBV6-5; 9 nucleotides match TRBD1. V was pared by 6 bases and J by 7 bases, with 10 bases of the junction left unmatched. This CDR3 has 15 amino acids. The germline V gene has CDR1 MNHEY and CDR2 SVGAGI. The CDR3 sequence: CASRQGAWQGNIQYF. CDR3 nucleotides: TGTGCCAGCAGACAGGGGGCCTGGCAGGGCAACATTCAGTACTTC.

The chain employs TRBV6-5 and TRBJ1-5; D gene unclear. The CDR3 consists of 13 residues. Germline CDR1 reads MNHEY; CDR2 reads SVGAGI. V was clipped by 5 bases and J by 3 bases, with 8 bases between them. CDR3 residues: CASSRSPNQPQHF. In nucleotides, the CDR3 is TGTGCCAGCAGTCGTAGTCCCAATCAGCCCCAGCATTTT.

In its sample, this clone was seen once. This chain connects TRBV7-2 to TRBJ2-1, with a tentative D call TRBD2 (6 bases). The germline gives CDR1 SGHTA, CDR2 FQGNSA. The V and J ends lost 5 bases and 6 bases respectively, with 14 bases between them. CDR3 length equals 14 residues. The CDR3 DNA sequence: TGTGCCAGCAGCCAACCCTTGCGGGGCAATGAGCAGTTCTTC. Translation: CASSQPLRGNEQFF. Filled out from reference TRBV7-2 and TRBJ2-1, the complete variable domain reads GAGVSQSPSNKVTEKGKDVELRCDPISGHTALYWYRQSLGQGLEFLIYFQGNSAPDKSGLPSDRFSAERTGGSVSTLTIQRTQQEDSAVYLCASSQPLRGNEQFFGPGTRLTVL.

The CDR3 here is CATSTRTGIQPQHF. In DNA, the CDR3 is TGTGCCACCAGCACCAGGACAGGGATTCAGCCCCAGCATTTT. This chain connects TRBV15 to TRBJ1-5, with 8 nucleotides matching TRBD1. In germline, CDR1 is LNHNV, CDR2 YYDKDF (reference sequence). Germline trimming cut 4 bases from V and 6 bases from J; bases unmatched to any gene: 5. The CDR3 extends over 14 amino acids.

The chain has TRBV18 and TRBJ2-3; the match to TRBD1 covers 7 bases. V lost 6 bases to trimming and J lost 4 bases; unmatched junction nucleotides: 1. Germline-derived CDR1 and CDR2 are KGHSH and LQKENI. CDR3 length: 12 residues. The CDR3 DNA reads TGTGCCAGCTCCACAGGGGCAGATACGCAGTATTTT. Translated: CASSTGADTQYF.

The CDR3 spells CASRSTGGGGGYTF. DNA of the CDR3: TGTGCCAGCAGATCCACAGGGGGCGGTGGTGGCTACACCTTC. The rearrangement joins TRBV27 to TRBJ1-2, with 9 bases identical to TRBD1. The CDR3 is made up of 14 amino acids. The trim removed 6 bases at V and 7 bases at J, leaving 9 bases unmatched. Germline V CDR1 and CDR2: MNHEY, SMNVEV (reference sequence).

The CDR3 loop reads CASSDPGGTGELFF. The CDR3 DNA sequence: TGTGCCAGCAGTGACCCCGGAGGAACCGGGGAGCTGTTTTTT. This chain links TRBV25-1 with TRBJ2-2; possible D gene TRBD2, 5 bases. Trimming stripped 3 bases from V and 5 bases from J, with 10 bases between. Per germline, CDR1 MGHDK and CDR2 SYGVNS. The CDR3 sequence is 14 residues long. Full variable domain (missing parts from reference TRBV25-1 and TRBJ2-2): EADIYQTPRYLVIGTGKKITLECSQTMGHDKMYWYQQDPGMELHLIHYSYGVNSTEKGDLSSESTVSRIRTEHFPLTLESARPSHTSQYLCASSDPGGTGELFFGEGSRLTVL.

The chain combines TRBV28 with TRBJ2-7; TRBD2 agrees at 11 bases. V gave up 5 bases and J gave up 6 bases; unmatched junction bases: 12. Looked up from germline, CDR1 is MDHEN and CDR2 is SYDVKM. The CDR3 extends over 16 amino acids. The CDR3 nucleotides read TGTGCCAGCAGTCCGTGGACTAGCGGGCCCCCTCGCGAGCAGTACTTC. This encodes CASSPWTSGPPREQYF.